The 31 T cell receptor beta chains presented below share a single source sample, sequenced in a study of cytomegalovirus exposure and HLA in healthy donors. Researchers ran the PCR with 60 Vbeta and 13 Jbeta primers. The protocol was immunoSEQ multiplex PCR, while the TCRdb copy is restricted to in-frame clones and leaves out a portion. The sample holds around 150,000 clones, roughly 80% seen once. Sample: PBMCs. The receptors originated from a human donor in good health.

The V call is TRBV4-1, the J call TRBJ2-3, with 10 bases identical to TRBD2. The CDR3 extends over 18 amino acids. V lost 2 bases and J lost 0; bases outside the gene matches: 8. Germline loops: CDR1 MGHRA, CDR2 YSYEKL. The CDR3 DNA is TGCGCCAGCAGCCAATGGACTAGCGGACCAACTAGCACAGATACGCAGTATTTT. This translates into CASSQWTSGPTSTDTQYF.

The genes are TRBV6-5 and TRBJ1-2; the D gene is possibly TRBD1 (5 bases). Germline-derived CDR1 and CDR2 are MNHEY and SVGAGI. CDR3 length: 11 amino acids. In DNA, the CDR3 is TGTGCAAGCGGGGCGAACTATGGCTACACCTTC. Its protein product is CASGANYGYTF.

The chain has TRBV25-1 and TRBJ1-4; unclear D gene. Germline assignment: CDR1 MGHDK and CDR2 SYGVNS. The CDR3 is 15 amino acids. Trimming removed 0 bases from V and 4 bases from J, with 9 bases in between. CDR3 region: CASSEYNSLNEKLFF. As DNA, the CDR3 is TGTGCCAGCAGTGAATATAACAGCCTTAATGAAAAACTGTTTTTT.

This chain links TRBV10-3 with TRBJ2-2, with 9 bases aligning to TRBD1. Germline V gene data show CDR1 as ENHRY and CDR2 as SYGVKD. The CDR3 totals 15 residues. V was pared by 4 bases and J by 7 bases, with 7 bases of the junction left unmatched. Written as DNA, the CDR3 is TGTGCCATCAGTGCCTCGGGACAGGGTGGCGGGGAGCTGTTTTTT. Translation gives CAISASGQGGGELFF.

The chain links TRBV5-5 to TRBJ2-4; D perhaps matches TRBD2 (6 bases). The CDR3 has 17 amino acids. CDR1 is SGHKS and CDR2 is YYEKEE in the germline V gene (reference sequence). V was shortened by 4 bases and J by 0 bases, with 17 bases between the two germline ends. CDR3 in DNA: TGTGCCAGCAGCGGAACGGGGGTCTCAATAGCCAAAAACATTCAGTACTTC. Its translation is CASSGTGVSIAKNIQYF.

This clone was observed a single time. The V and J genes are TRBV7-9 and TRBJ1-1; D not certain. V lost 5 bases and J 4 bases, leaving 5 bases between the germline ends. Germline V lookup: CDR1 SEHNR, CDR2 FQNEAQ (reference sequence). The CDR3 has 11 amino acids. In nucleotides, the CDR3 is TGTGCCAGCAGCACTCTCACTGAAGCTTTCTTT. Amino acids: CASSTLTEAFF.

This clone was detected a few times. One junction end does not reproduce the germline sequence, and a read error may be involved. The rearrangement joins TRBV5-6 to TRBJ1-1, with D perhaps TRBD1 (5 bases). The CDR3 runs 16 residues. From germline, CDR1 is SGHDT and CDR2 YYEEEE. The CDR3 reads CASRLVGEFMNTEAFF. CDR3 in DNA: TGTGCCAGCAGATTGGTAGGGGAATTCATGAACACTGAAGCTTTCTTT.

Only a few counts were recorded for this clone. V and J are TRBV5-1 and TRBJ2-3; a possible D gene is TRBD2 (7 bases). Trimming took 2 bases from V and 4 from J, leaving 14 bases between them. Germline V gene lookup returns CDR1 SGHRS and CDR2 YFSETQ. The CDR3 is 15 residues long. The CDR3 reads CASSLDGGRPDTQYF. The CDR3 DNA is TGCGCCAGCAGCTTAGACGGGGGGCGCCCAGATACGCAGTATTTT. Filled out from reference TRBV5-1 and TRBJ2-3, the complete variable domain reads KAGVTQTPRYLIKTRGQQVTLSCSPISGHRSVSWYQQTPGQGLQFLFEYFSETQRNKGNFPGRFSGRQFSNSRSEMNVSTLELGDSALYLCASSLDGGRPDTQYFGPGTRLTVL.

This clone was seen only once. V is TRBV5-1 and J is TRBJ2-7; D remains ambiguous. This CDR3 contains 12 residues. Deletions cut 0 bases from V and 5 bases from J, with 6 bases between. Germline V gives CDR1 SGHRS, CDR2 YFSETQ. CDR3 DNA: TGCGCCAGCAGCTTGGGGGCCCACGAGCAGTACTTC. Translation: CASSLGAHEQYF.

V usage is TRBV5-1 and J usage is TRBJ2-1, with D possibly TRBD1 on 6 matching bases. The V gene's germline CDR1 is SGHRS and CDR2 YFSETQ. V was clipped by 3 bases and J by 5 bases, with 15 bases between them. There are 15 residues in the CDR3. The CDR3 DNA follows: TGCGCCAGCAGCTCTTCCGGGACATTCAACAATGAGCAGTTCTTC. It encodes CASSSSGTFNNEQFF.

V and J are TRBV4-1 and TRBJ2-5, with 8 bases lining up with TRBD2. The J segment lost 4 bases and the V segment lost 2 bases, leaving 3 bases of the junction unmatched. Germline-derived CDR1 and CDR2 are MGHRA and YSYEKL. The CDR3 is 14 amino acids. The CDR3 DNA sequence: TGCGCCAGCAGCCAATCGGGGGGGGGAGAGACCCAGTACTTC. Translated: CASSQSGGGETQYF.

Only a few counts were recorded for this clone. This chain links TRBV7-6 with TRBJ2-7, with D tentatively TRBD1 (6 bases). The CDR3 is 17 amino acids. Trimming pared 1 base from V and 0 bases from J, leaving 16 bases between. Germline V gene lookup returns CDR1 SGHVS and CDR2 FNYEAQ. This chain's CDR3 is CASSLVPGQRNSYEQYF. CDR3 nucleotides: TGTGCCAGCAGCTTAGTCCCAGGACAGAGGAACTCCTACGAGCAGTACTTC.

The chain uses TRBV20-1 and TRBJ1-2, with D uncertain. The V end was cut by 2 bases, the J end by 5 bases, with 6 bases between. The germline V gene has CDR1 DFQATT and CDR2 SNEGSKA (reference sequence). This CDR3 contains 11 residues. The CDR3 sequence is CSARTQYGYTF. The CDR3 DNA reads TGCAGTGCTAGAACCCAGTATGGCTACACCTTC.

The sample holds a few counts of this clone. The genes are TRBV9 and TRBJ1-2; weak D call: TRBD1 (6 bases). This CDR3 is 15 amino acids long. Per the germline V gene, CDR1 is SGDLS and CDR2 is YYNGEE. Trimming removed 0 bases from V and 2 bases from J, with 11 bases in between. The CDR3 is CASSVGAGQNYGYTF. CDR3 sequence (DNA): TGTGCCAGCAGCGTAGGAGCCGGACAGAACTATGGCTACACCTTC.

The chain employs TRBV9 and TRBJ1-1, with TRBD1 matching 7 bases. V was clipped by 0 bases and J by 4 bases; unmatched bases: 12. The CDR3 length is 17 residues. Germline CDR1 reads SGDLS; CDR2 reads YYNGEE. CDR3 bases: TGTGCCAGCAGCGTAGCGGGACAGATTCTTCGGGGCACTGAAGCTTTCTTT. Translated: CASSVAGQILRGTEAFF. Drawing the rest from reference TRBV9 and TRBJ1-1, the complete variable domain is DSGVTQTPKHLITATGQRVTLRCSPRSGDLSVYWYQQSLDQGLQFLIQYYNGEERAKGNILERFSAQQFPDLHSELNLSSLELGDSALYFCASSVAGQILRGTEAFFGQGTRLTVV.

The chain is built from TRBV10-2 and TRBJ2-2, with 8 bases that match TRBD1. The germline V gene has CDR1 WSHSY and CDR2 SAAADI. The CDR3 runs to 14 residues. The ends lost 7 bases at V and 0 bases at J; junction bases unmatched: 1. The CDR3: CASMDRANTGELFF. The CDR3 bases are TGCGCCAGCATGGACAGGGCGAACACCGGGGAGCTGTTTTTT.

This sequence joins TRBV19 and TRBJ1-5; D gene uncertain. The V gene lost 3 bases and the J gene lost 3 bases, with 21 bases spanning the gap. Germline V gene sequence: CDR1 LNHDA, CDR2 SQIVND (reference sequence). The CDR3 has 18 residues. The CDR3 region has the DNA TGTGCCAGTAGTATCGGGATTCCGAACACCTATTTCAATCAGCCCCAGCATTTT. Its translation is CASSIGIPNTYFNQPQHF.

The V gene is TRBV2, the J gene TRBJ1-5; TRBD1 is a possible D gene (5 bases). V was pared by 7 bases and J by 5 bases, with 18 bases between. The CDR3 runs to 15 residues. Germline CDR1 SNHLY, CDR2 FYNNEI. The CDR3 protein is CASTSKGSVDQPQHF. The CDR3, as DNA: TGTGCCAGCACCTCCAAGGGGTCAGTAGATCAGCCCCAGCATTTT.

Only a few counts were recorded for this clone. The V call is TRBV6-5, the J call TRBJ2-7; perhaps TRBD1 as D (6 bases). The germline V and J ends were trimmed by 6 bases and 2 bases, with 11 bases remaining between them. This CDR3 region has 13 residues. Germline V gives CDR1 MNHEY, CDR2 SVGAGI. CDR3 nucleotide sequence: TGTGCCAGCAGACCCGGACAGACCTACGAGCAGTACTTC. Residues: CASRPGQTYEQYF.

The chain's CDR3 is CASSLMLAVAGPQGTQYF. Here the CDR3 DNA reads TGTGCCAGCAGTTTAATGTTGGCGGTAGCGGGGCCTCAGGGTACGCAGTATTTT. This sequence joins TRBV27 and TRBJ2-3; TRBD2 matches 8 bases. Germline lookup yields CDR1 MNHEY and CDR2 SMNVEV (reference sequence). V lost 2 bases, J lost 8 bases, and 18 bases stayed unmatched. CDR3 length: 18 residues.

The gene calls are TRBV6-1 and TRBJ1-4; 7 positions match TRBD1. After removal of 7 bases from V and 5 bases from J, the junction contained 7 bases not matched to a gene. This CDR3 comprises 14 residues. The V gene's germline CDR1 is MNHNS and CDR2 SASEGT. CDR3 coding DNA: TGTGCCAGCATCCAAGACAGGGTCAATGAAAAACTGTTTTTT. This sequence encodes CASIQDRVNEKLFF.

The rearrangement joins TRBV18 to TRBJ1-2; D is unresolved. This CDR3 spans 14 amino acids. Germline CDR1 KGHSH, CDR2 LQKENI. Trimming took 4 bases from V and 4 from J, leaving 13 bases between them. CDR3 amino acids: CASSRDPSGYGYTF. In DNA form, the CDR3 reads TGTGCCAGCTCACGAGACCCGTCGGGCTATGGCTACACCTTC.

The chain combines TRBV6-5 with TRBJ1-2; a possible D gene is TRBD1 (6 bases). Germline V gene sequence: CDR1 MNHEY, CDR2 SVGAGI. Between the trimmed V and J ends, which lost 0 bases and 7 bases, there was a span of 12 bases. The length of the CDR3 is 14 residues. The CDR3 reads CASSYSILGGGYTF. The CDR3 DNA sequence: TGTGCCAGCAGTTACTCGATTTTAGGGGGTGGCTACACCTTC.

The chain recombines TRBV27 with TRBJ2-5; 7 bases line up with TRBD2. V shed 7 bases, J shed 2 bases, and the junction held 4 bases outside the gene matches. Germline V gives CDR1 MNHEY, CDR2 SMNVEV (reference sequence). The CDR3 has 13 amino acids. The DNA for the CDR3 is TGTGCCAGCACCTGGGGGGGACAAGAGACCCAGTACTTC. The encoded protein is CASTWGGQETQYF.

The genes are TRBV2 and TRBJ2-1; 9 nucleotides align to TRBD2. Trimming removed 6 bases from V and 1 base from J; junction bases left unmatched: 7. Germline V gene data show CDR1 as SNHLY and CDR2 as FYNNEI. The CDR3 contains 16 residues. CDR3 amino acids: CASRDSGGVSYNEQFF. For the CDR3, the DNA is TGTGCCAGCAGAGATAGCGGGGGCGTTTCCTACAATGAGCAGTTCTTC.

This chain links TRBV2 with TRBJ2-5, with 9 bases identical to TRBD2. V lost 6 bases and J lost 5; bases outside the gene matches: 7. CDR1 and CDR2 (germline): SNHLY, FYNNEI. The CDR3 spans 14 residues. The CDR3 coding sequence is TGTGCCAGCAGGCAGACTAGCGGTCGGGAGACCCAGTACTTC. Its protein is CASRQTSGRETQYF.

The rearrangement joins TRBV7-8 to TRBJ1-1, with 9 nucleotides matching TRBD1. In germline, CDR1 is SGHVS, CDR2 FQNEAQ. The junction had 3 bases not matched to a gene; V was cut back by 4 bases and J by 6 bases. The CDR3 contains 13 residues. The CDR3 sequence: CASSWDRAAEAFF. In DNA form, the CDR3 reads TGTGCCAGCAGCTGGGACAGGGCGGCTGAAGCTTTCTTT.

This clone was found a few times. This chain links TRBV15 with TRBJ2-3, with D perhaps matching TRBD2 (5 bases). This CDR3 has 14 residues. Trimming cost V 9 bases and J 0 bases, with 13 bases left between them. Looked up from germline, CDR1 is LNHNV and CDR2 is YYDKDF (reference sequence). CDR3 coding DNA: TGTGCCACAAGGACGGGGATTAGCACAGATACGCAGTATTTT. Amino acids: CATRTGISTDTQYF.

The V gene is TRBV5-1, the J gene TRBJ2-2; TRBD2 might be the D (5 bases). In germline, CDR1 is SGHRS, CDR2 YFSETQ. V was pared by 0 bases and J by 5 bases, with 11 bases between. The CDR3 totals 15 residues. In DNA form, the CDR3 reads TGCGCCAGCAGCTTGGGCGGGCCGGGAACCGGGGAGCTGTTTTTT. It is translated as CASSLGGPGTGELFF.

This clone has just a few counts. The chain uses TRBV4-2 and TRBJ2-5; 9 positions agree with TRBD1. Near its end, the DNA agrees better with TRBJ2-7, so the J call may be wrong. CDR3 length equals 16 residues. The V gene's germline CDR1 is LGHNA and CDR2 YNFKEQ. The CDR3 DNA follows: TGTGCCAGCAGCCAAGATGGGGGGGACAGGGCCTACGAGCAGTACTTC. Translating gives CASSQDGGDRAYEQYF.

The chain is built from TRBV19 and TRBJ1-5; the match to TRBD1 covers 12 bases. Germline CDR1 LNHDA, CDR2 SQIVND (reference sequence). The CDR3 is made up of 15 amino acids. Trimming removed 9 bases from V and 6 bases from J; junction bases left unmatched: 9. The CDR3 coding sequence is TGTGCCAGCAGGGACGGGACAGGGGGCAGTCAGCCCCAGCATTTT. This encodes CASRDGTGGSQPQHF.